The clone carrying this T cell receptor (beta chain) was picked up a small number of times. In the authors' workflow: Amplification from reference gene primers served as the basis for estimated nucleated cell counts. Profiling relied on immunoSEQ multiplex PCR, and the TCRdb table lists in-frame clones only, not all of them. For V, J and clone size, that table is used; D and trimming come from the DNA. The table includes about 99,000 clones, 79% detected once. V dropped 5 bases and J dropped 2; count of bases not matched to a gene: 2. Germline CDR1 reads MRHNA; CDR2 reads SNTAGT. The CDR3 runs 14 residues. These data originate in a study of blood T cell repertoires in COVID-19. Overall study: Acute and convalescent COVID-19 samples came from the United States, Italy and Spain. PBMCs, B-cell-depleted T cells, or T cells were the source of the cDNA or gDNA that made up the material.

Sequenced sample: peripheral blood. V usage is TRBV6-4 and J usage is TRBJ1-2; 10 positions match TRBD1. The sequence came from a woman of 80 years or more with active or convalescent COVID-19. The CDR3 DNA reads as TGTGCCAGCAGTCCGACAGGGGGCAACTATGGCTACACCTTC. Protein sequence: CASSPTGGNYGYTF.